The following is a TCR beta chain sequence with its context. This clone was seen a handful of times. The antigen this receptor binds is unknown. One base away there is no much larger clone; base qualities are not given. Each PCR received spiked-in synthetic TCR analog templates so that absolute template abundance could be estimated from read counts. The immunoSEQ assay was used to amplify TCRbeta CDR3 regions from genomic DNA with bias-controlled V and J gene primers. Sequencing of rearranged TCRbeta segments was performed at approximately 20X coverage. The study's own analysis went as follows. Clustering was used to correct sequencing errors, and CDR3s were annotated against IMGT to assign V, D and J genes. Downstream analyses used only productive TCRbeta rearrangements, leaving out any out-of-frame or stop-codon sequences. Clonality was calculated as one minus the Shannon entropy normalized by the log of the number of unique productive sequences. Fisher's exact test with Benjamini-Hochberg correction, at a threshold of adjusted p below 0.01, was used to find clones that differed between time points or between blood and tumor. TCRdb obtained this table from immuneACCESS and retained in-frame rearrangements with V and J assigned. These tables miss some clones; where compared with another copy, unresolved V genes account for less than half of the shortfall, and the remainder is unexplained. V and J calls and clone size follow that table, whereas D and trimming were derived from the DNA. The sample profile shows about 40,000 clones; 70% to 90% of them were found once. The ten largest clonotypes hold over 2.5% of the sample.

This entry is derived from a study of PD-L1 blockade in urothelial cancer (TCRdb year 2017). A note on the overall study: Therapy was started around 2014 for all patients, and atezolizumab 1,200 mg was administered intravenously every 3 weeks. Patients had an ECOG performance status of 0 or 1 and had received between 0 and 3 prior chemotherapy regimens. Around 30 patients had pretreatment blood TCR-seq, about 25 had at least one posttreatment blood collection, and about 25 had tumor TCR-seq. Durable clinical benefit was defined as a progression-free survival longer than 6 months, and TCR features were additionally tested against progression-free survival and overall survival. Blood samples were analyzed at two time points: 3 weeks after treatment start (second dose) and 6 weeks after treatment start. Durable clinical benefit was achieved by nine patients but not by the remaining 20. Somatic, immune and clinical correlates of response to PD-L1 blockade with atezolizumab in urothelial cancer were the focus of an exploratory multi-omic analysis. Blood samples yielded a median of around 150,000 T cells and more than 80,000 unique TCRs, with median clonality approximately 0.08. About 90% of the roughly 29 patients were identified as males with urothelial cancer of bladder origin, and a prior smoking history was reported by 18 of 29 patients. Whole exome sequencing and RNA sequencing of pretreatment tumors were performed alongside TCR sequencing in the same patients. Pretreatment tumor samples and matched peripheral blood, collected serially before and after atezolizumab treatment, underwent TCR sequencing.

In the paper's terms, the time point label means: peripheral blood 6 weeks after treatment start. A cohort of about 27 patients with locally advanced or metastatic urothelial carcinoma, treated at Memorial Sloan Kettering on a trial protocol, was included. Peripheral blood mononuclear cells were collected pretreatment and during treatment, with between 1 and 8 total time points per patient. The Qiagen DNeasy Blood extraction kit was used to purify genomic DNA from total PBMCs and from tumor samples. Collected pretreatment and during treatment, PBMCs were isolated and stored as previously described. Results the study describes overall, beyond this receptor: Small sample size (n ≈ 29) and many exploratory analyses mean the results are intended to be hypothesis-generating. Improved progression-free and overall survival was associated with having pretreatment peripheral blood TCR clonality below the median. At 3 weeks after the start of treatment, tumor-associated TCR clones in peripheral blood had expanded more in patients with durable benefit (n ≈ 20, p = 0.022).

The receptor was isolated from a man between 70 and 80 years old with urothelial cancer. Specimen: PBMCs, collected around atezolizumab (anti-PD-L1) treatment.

The CDR3 reads as follows: CASTSYGQGGKAFF. The bases are TGTGCCAGCACCTCCTACGGACAAGGGGGAAAAGCTTTCTTT. Rearrangement joined TRBV6-5 to TRBJ1-1; TRBD1 might be the D gene, on 6 matching bases. The germline V gene yields MNHEY for CDR1 and SVGAGI for CDR2. Taken from cysteine to phenylalanine, the CDR3 has 14 residues. Of all the DNA, just the CDR3 is kept, 42 bases in frame from base 1. The V end loses 7 bases and the J end loses 9 bases, and a stretch of 21 bases separates them.